The 30 T cell receptor beta chains presented below share a single source sample, sequenced in a study of shared clonotypes between healthy human individuals. Clones were read by immunoSEQ multiplex PCR, and TCRdb kept only the in-frame ones, dropping some. Of about 2.3 million clones in the sample, roughly 93% were seen once. Input material: naive CD4+ T cells from PBMCs. Stated subset: CD45RA+ positively selected. These receptors came from a man aged 18 to 30 in good health. Some clones in this sample may be carry-over from other donors' samples.

V is TRBV18 and J is TRBJ1-4, with D hard to call. CDR3 length equals 16 residues. The germline V and J ends were trimmed by 3 bases and 3 bases, with 14 bases remaining between them. The germline CDR1 and CDR2 sequences are KGHSH and LQKENI. CDR3 region: CASSPLAGSSNEKLFF. CDR3 bases: TGTGCCAGCTCACCCCTGGCGGGATCCTCTAATGAAAAACTGTTTTTT.

The chain has TRBV7-3 and TRBJ2-1; TRBD2 matches at 10 bases. Germline CDR1 reads SGHTA; CDR2 reads FQGTGA. The CDR3 consists of 18 residues. The trim removed 2 bases at V and 3 bases at J, leaving 10 bases unmatched. The DNA for the CDR3 is TGTGCCAGCAGCTTACAGGTAGCGGGAGGCCCCCTCTACAATGAGCAGTTCTTC. Its protein is CASSLQVAGGPLYNEQFF.

The chain uses TRBV7-3 and TRBJ2-2, with TRBD2 matching over 9 bases. The CDR3 has 15 residues. The germline V gene encodes CDR1 SGHTA and CDR2 FQGTGA. The junction had 9 bases not matched to a gene; V was cut back by 6 bases and J by 7 bases. Here the CDR3 DNA reads TGTGCCAGCAGTTTATCCGGGACTAGCCACGGGGAGCTGTTTTTT. Its translation is CASSLSGTSHGELFF.

V and J are TRBV19 and TRBJ2-1; 8 bases agree with TRBD2. V lost 4 bases to trimming and J lost 0 bases; unmatched junction nucleotides: 5. The CDR3 is made up of 16 amino acids. Germline assignment: CDR1 LNHDA and CDR2 SQIVND (reference sequence). CDR3 sequence reads: CASSTPLAGSYNEQFF. The CDR3 DNA reads as TGTGCCAGTAGTACCCCCCTAGCGGGCTCCTACAATGAGCAGTTCTTC.

This chain links TRBV11-2 with TRBJ2-7; 8 bases line up with TRBD1. Losses at the gene ends were 1 base for V and 3 bases for J; bases not matched to a gene: 5. CDR3 length equals 15 residues. From germline, CDR1 is SGHAT and CDR2 FQNNGV. This CDR3 reads CASSLGGTGYYEQYF. Written as DNA, the CDR3 is TGTGCCAGCAGCTTAGGCGGGACAGGTTACTACGAGCAGTACTTC.

The J gene is TRBJ1-4, the V gene TRBV28, with a weak D call TRBD1 (6 bases). The CDR3 covers 17 residues. Trimming stripped 1 base from V and 4 bases from J, with 16 bases between. Germline-derived CDR1 and CDR2 are MDHEN and SYDVKM. The CDR3 protein is CASSLFGGAVSNEKLFF. The CDR3 nucleotides read TGTGCCAGCAGTTTATTCGGGGGGGCGGTTAGTAATGAAAAACTGTTTTTT.

J is TRBJ2-5 and V is TRBV11-2; D not certain. CDR1 SGHAT and CDR2 FQNNGV come from the germline V gene. The CDR3 has 16 amino acids. V lost 2 bases, J lost 7 bases, and 20 bases lay in between. DNA for the CDR3: TGTGCCAGCAGCTTAACCACGGGCGCTCGCCCAGGGACCCAGTACTTC. Translating it yields CASSLTTGARPGTQYF.

Only one count was recorded for this clone. The chain joins TRBV28 to TRBJ1-4; D not resolved. The V gene's germline CDR1 is MDHEN and CDR2 SYDVKM. The CDR3 contains 18 residues. The V end lost 6 bases, the J end lost 0 bases, and 20 bases lay between the germline ends. This CDR3 is CASSPVLGEGSTNEKLFF. Written as DNA, the CDR3 is TGTGCCAGCAGCCCCGTCTTAGGTGAGGGCTCAACTAATGAAAAACTGTTTTTT.

This chain joins TRBV20-1 and TRBJ2-7, with 7 bases fitting TRBD1. This CDR3 spans 11 amino acids. The V and J ends lost 4 bases and 6 bases, in that order; junction bases with no gene match: 3. The germline gives CDR1 DFQATT, CDR2 SNEGSKA (reference sequence). The chain's CDR3 is CSANRGGEQYF. CDR3 DNA sequence: TGCAGTGCTAACAGGGGCGGCGAGCAGTACTTC.

This chain connects TRBV2 to TRBJ2-3; perhaps TRBD2 as D (6 bases). Germline V CDR1 and CDR2: SNHLY, FYNNEI. V was cut by 6 bases and J by 3 bases, with 10 bases left in between. This CDR3 has 13 amino acids. CDR3 loop: CASSSGETDTQYF. The CDR3 coding sequence is TGTGCCAGCAGCTCGGGGGAGACAGATACGCAGTATTTT.

The chain combines TRBV28 with TRBJ1-2; D ambiguous. CDR3 size: 16 residues. Germline-derived CDR1 and CDR2 are MDHEN and SYDVKM. V lost 4 bases and J lost 3, with 18 bases in between. The CDR3 spells CASSSLIGRSYYGYTF. CDR3 in DNA: TGTGCCAGCAGTTCTCTCATAGGGAGGTCTTACTATGGCTACACCTTC.

This chain connects TRBV11-3 to TRBJ2-3; possibly TRBD2 for D (7 bases). Trimming left V 1 base short and J 1 base short, with 12 bases between. Germline CDR1 reads SGHNT; CDR2 reads YENEEA. The CDR3 loop spans 16 amino acids. CDR3 protein: CASSLGGGRGTDTQYF. For the CDR3, the DNA is TGTGCCAGCAGCTTAGGGGGGGGCAGGGGCACAGATACGCAGTATTTT.

CDR3 in amino acids: CASSSTTSGSRQFF. DNA of the CDR3: TGTGCCAGCAGCTCCACGACTAGCGGGAGTAGGCAGTTCTTC. The chain has TRBV28 and TRBJ2-1; TRBD2 matches at 12 bases. Looked up from germline, CDR1 is MDHEN and CDR2 is SYDVKM. This CDR3 has 14 amino acids. V shed 6 bases and J 12 bases; nucleotides not matched to a gene: 9.

The chain joins TRBV28 to TRBJ1-1, with D possibly matching TRBD1 (5 bases). Trimming removed 4 bases at V and 5 bases at J, with 17 bases between. The germline CDR1 and CDR2 sequences are MDHEN and SYDVKM. This CDR3 region has 15 residues. The CDR3 loop reads CASSSRGAGNTEAFF. In nucleotides, the CDR3 is TGTGCCAGCAGTTCACGAGGGGCAGGGAATACTGAAGCTTTCTTT.

The chain couples TRBV28 to TRBJ1-2, with D tentatively TRBD1 (6 bases). CDR3 length: 16 residues. Per germline, CDR1 MDHEN and CDR2 SYDVKM. V was pared by 5 bases and J by 0 bases, with 16 bases between. The CDR3 DNA sequence: TGTGCCAGCAGTCCACCCGGGACATGGGCTAACTATGGCTACACCTTC. It codes for CASSPPGTWANYGYTF.

The chain has TRBV15 and TRBJ2-4; D is uncertain. The CDR3 totals 15 residues. Germline-derived CDR1 and CDR2 are LNHNV and YYDKDF (reference sequence). V was shortened by 3 bases and J by 2 bases, with 11 bases between the two germline ends. The CDR3 coding sequence is TGTGCCACCAGCAGGGAACGTATTTCCAAAAACATTCAGTACTTC. Its protein product is CATSRERISKNIQYF.

The genes are TRBV30 and TRBJ1-1; possible D gene TRBD1, 6 bases. This CDR3 comprises 15 residues. The germline V gene has CDR1 GTSNPN and CDR2 SVGIG (reference sequence). The V gene lost 3 bases and the J gene lost 2 bases, with 16 bases spanning the gap. The CDR3 loop is CAWRRKGVFNTEAFF. The CDR3, as DNA: TGTGCCTGGAGGCGGAAGGGGGTTTTCAACACTGAAGCTTTCTTT.

This clone was observed a single time. The chain couples TRBV18 to TRBJ1-2, with D perhaps TRBD1 (6 bases). The CDR3 totals 14 residues. Germline CDR1 is KGHSH and CDR2 is LQKENI. V dropped 3 bases and J dropped 7 bases, with 15 bases sitting between them. CDR3 DNA: TGTGCCAGCTCACCCTCGACAGGTCGGAGTGGCTACACCTTC. Translation gives CASSPSTGRSGYTF.

The rearrangement links TRBV6-1 to TRBJ2-5, with D perhaps matching TRBD2 (6 bases). Per germline, CDR1 MNHNS and CDR2 SASEGT. This CDR3 is 15 amino acids long. V lost 2 bases and J 4 bases, leaving 14 bases between the germline ends. The CDR3 sequence is CASSERLGLGETQYF. The CDR3 coding sequence is TGTGCCAGCAGTGAAAGACTAGGTCTGGGAGAGACCCAGTACTTC.

J is TRBJ1-2 and V is TRBV6-6, with unresolved D. CDR3 size: 13 residues. The V end was cut by 6 bases, the J end by 8 bases, with 16 bases between. The germline CDR1 and CDR2 sequences are MNHNY and SVGAGI (reference sequence). The CDR3 DNA reads as TGTGCCAGCAGCGTTATAGGTGGTCTAGGCTACACCTTC. It specifies CASSVIGGLGYTF.

CDR3 nucleotides: TGCGCCAGCAGCAAAGCCGGGACAGGGGACATCGGGGAGCTGTTTTTT. Translated, it gives CASSKAGTGDIGELFF. The V gene is TRBV4-1, the J gene TRBJ2-2; the match to TRBD1 covers 10 bases. The V gene end was trimmed by 5 bases and the J gene end by 7 bases; junction bases not matched to a gene: 10. This CDR3 is built from 16 residues. Looked up from germline, CDR1 is MGHRA and CDR2 is YSYEKL.

This chain connects TRBV2 to TRBJ1-2, with D tentatively TRBD1 (6 bases). Trimming cost V 2 bases and J 3 bases, with 13 bases left between them. The CDR3 length is 15 residues. CDR1 and CDR2 from the germline V gene are SNHLY and FYNNEI. For the CDR3, the DNA is TGTGCCAGCAGTGAACCCCGGACAGCCTACTATGGCTACACCTTC. This gives the protein CASSEPRTAYYGYTF.

DNA for the CDR3: TGTGCCTGGAGTGACCCCGAGGGGGGGGCCCTTATCCAGCCCCAGCATTTT. Its protein is CAWSDPEGGALIQPQHF. This sequence joins TRBV30 and TRBJ1-5; a weak D match, TRBD1 (6 bases). Germline loops: CDR1 GTSNPN, CDR2 SVGIG (reference sequence). Trimming shortened V by 1 base and J by 7 bases, and 23 bases separated the two germline ends. The CDR3 contains 17 residues.

The rearrangement links TRBV18 to TRBJ2-3, with D tentatively TRBD2 (6 bases). This CDR3 has 15 amino acids. Germline CDR1 KGHSH, CDR2 LQKENI. Trimming stripped 4 bases from V and 6 bases from J, with 17 bases between. This chain's CDR3 is CASSREAGLPDTQYF. The CDR3 DNA follows: TGTGCCAGCTCACGGGAGGCGGGCCTCCCTGATACGCAGTATTTT.

The chain carries TRBV18 and TRBJ2-1, with D perhaps matching TRBD1 (5 bases). V was cut by 0 bases and J by 7 bases, with 10 bases left in between. Germline V gene data show CDR1 as KGHSH and CDR2 as LQKENI. The CDR3 covers 14 residues. Here the CDR3 reads CASSPPGAGNEQFF. In DNA, the CDR3 is TGTGCCAGCTCACCACCAGGGGCTGGGAATGAGCAGTTCTTC.

To note about this clone: This same CDR3 is encoded by further DNA sequences in the sample. The J gene is TRBJ2-7, the V gene TRBV6-5; TRBD1 matches at 8 bases. There are 13 residues in the CDR3. With V trimmed by 4 bases and J by 3 bases, 2 bases remained unmatched. Germline V gives CDR1 MNHEY, CDR2 SVGAGI. The chain's CDR3 is CASSSGQGYEQYF. The CDR3 coding sequence is TGTGCCAGCAGTTCCGGACAGGGCTACGAGCAGTACTTC.

V usage is TRBV5-1 and J usage is TRBJ2-2, with D possibly matching TRBD1 (6 bases). CDR1 and CDR2 from the germline V gene are SGHRS and YFSETQ. Trimming removed 3 bases at V and 4 bases at J, with 10 bases between. The CDR3 runs 14 residues. The DNA of the CDR3 is TGCGCCAGCAGCTACACAGGGTTCACCGGGGAGCTGTTTTTT. Protein: CASSYTGFTGELFF.

This sequence joins TRBV28 and TRBJ2-1, with 7 nucleotides matching TRBD2. CDR3 size: 13 residues. Germline V gene data show CDR1 as MDHEN and CDR2 as SYDVKM. Losses at the gene ends were 9 bases for V and 10 bases for J; bases not matched to a gene: 12. The CDR3 DNA is TGTGCCAGTTGGGGGGGACCAGAACGCGAGCAGTTCTTC. Translating gives CASWGGPEREQFF.

The genes are TRBV9 and TRBJ1-3; a weak D match, TRBD1 (6 bases). Germline CDR1 reads SGDLS; CDR2 reads YYNGEE. This CDR3 has 16 amino acids. Trimming removed 3 bases from V and 0 bases from J, with 13 bases in between. CDR3 sequence reads: CASSARDTTSGNTIYF. Written as DNA, the CDR3 is TGTGCCAGCAGCGCCCGGGACACTACCTCTGGAAACACCATATATTTT.

The chain employs TRBV6-1 and TRBJ2-2; D assignment may be TRBD1 or TRBD2 (5 bases each). Germline loops: CDR1 MNHNS, CDR2 SASEGT. The CDR3 is 16 amino acids. Trimming took off 3 bases at V and 0 bases at J, with 11 bases between the two ends. The CDR3 DNA is TGTGCCAGCAGTGATACGGGACGGGCGAACACCGGGGAGCTGTTTTTT. It yields the protein CASSDTGRANTGELFF.